Given below is one TCR beta chain in context. The antigen is unknown. All of the donors were Caucasians in good health. The data stem from a study of identical twins. This CDR3 has 16 amino acids. Germline CDR1 SGHRS, CDR2 YFSETQ. V shed 1 base, J shed 0 bases, and the junction held 3 bases outside the gene matches. TCRdb fed the 5' RACE reads into MiXCR, producing one record per CDR3 protein. The sample includes approximately 890,000 distinct CDR3 sequences, approximately 13% of them seen just once. Study outcomes and limitations: In monozygotic twins, models underestimated the sharing of out-of-frame TCR alpha. The study based its conclusions on cross-sectional statistical analysis and did not follow the same donors.

This sample also belongs to another study, concerning yellow fever vaccine responses in identical twins. As reported in that work: Twins reportedly mounted vaccine T cell responses that seemed partly convergent, partly personalized.

Input material: PBMCs. The chain employs TRBV5-1 and TRBJ2-5; 10 nucleotides agree with TRBD2. This TCR derives from a woman under 30 in good health. The CDR3 loop is CASSLLAGVNQETQYF. DNA for the CDR3: TGCGCCAGCAGCTTGCTAGCGGGAGTGAACCAAGAGACCCAGTACTTC.